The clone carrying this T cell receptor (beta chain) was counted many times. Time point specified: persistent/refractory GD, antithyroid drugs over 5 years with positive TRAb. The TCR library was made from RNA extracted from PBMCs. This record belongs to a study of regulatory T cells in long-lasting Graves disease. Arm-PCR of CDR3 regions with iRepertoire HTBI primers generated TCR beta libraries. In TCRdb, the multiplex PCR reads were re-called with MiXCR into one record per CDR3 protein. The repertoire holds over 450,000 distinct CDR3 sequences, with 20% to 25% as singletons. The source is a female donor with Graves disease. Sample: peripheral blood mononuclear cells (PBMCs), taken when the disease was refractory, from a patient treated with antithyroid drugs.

The CDR3 sequence is CASSLGRIREQYF. The CDR3 DNA follows: TGTGCCAGCAGCTTAGGGCGGATCCGCGAGCAGTACTTC. The genes are TRBV11-2 and TRBJ2-7, with D uncertain. There are 13 residues in the CDR3. CDR1 and CDR2 from the germline V gene are SGHAT and FQNNGV. Trimming took 1 base from V and 6 from J, leaving 10 bases between them.